The 29 T cell receptor beta chains reported below all come from one sample, sequenced in a study of CXCR3-negative and CXCR3-positive naive CD8 T cells. Study conclusions and caveats: CXCR3-positive naive cells had more hydrophobic TRB CDR3s than CXCR3-negative naive cells.

UMI-labeled 5' RACE yielded the TRB cDNA libraries. TCRdb reprocessed the 5' RACE reads; each CDR3 protein has one entry and no DNA is given. The sample totals under 75,000 distinct CDR3 sequences. Their target antigens are unknown. Sequenced material: naive CXCR3+ CD8+ T cells from blood. Subset: CD45RO-CCR7+CD27+CD95- naive CD8+ T cells expressing CXCR3 (TNR3+). The receptors here all came from a human donor in good health. Some clones in this sample may be carry-over from other donors' samples.

The genes are TRBV7-9 and TRBJ1-2; TCRdb designates TRBD1, a call that cannot be tested without DNA. The CDR3 totals 14 residues. Looked up from germline, CDR1 is SEHNR and CDR2 is FQNEAQ (reference sequence). The chain's CDR3 is CASRMTGGKDGYTF.

The chain is built from TRBV7-7 and TRBJ2-1. The CDR3 is 12 residues long. The germline CDR1 and CDR2 sequences are SSHAT and FNYEAQ (reference sequence). The chain's CDR3 is CASSAGGDEQFF.

The chain combines TRBV6-5 with TRBJ1-1. The CDR3 consists of 14 residues. Germline CDR1 MNHEY, CDR2 SVGAGI. CDR3 sequence: CASSANDRNTEAFF.

This chain links TRBV6-2 or TRBV6-3 with TRBJ2-5; TCRdb's D call of TRBD1 is untestable without DNA. This CDR3 is built from 13 residues. Germline values: CDR1 MNHEY, CDR2 SVGEGT. CDR3 amino acids: CACSGRGRETQYF.

This chain links TRBV10-3 with TRBJ2-3; TCRdb's D gene call, TRBD2, goes unchecked for lack of DNA. The CDR3 is 15 amino acids. Germline V gene data show CDR1 as ENHRY and CDR2 as SYGVKD. The CDR3 protein is CAISEERGGVDTQYF.

V gene TRBV7-9 combines with J gene TRBJ2-1; TCRdb selects TRBD2, and the lack of DNA leaves this call unchecked. CDR3 length equals 20 residues. Germline values: CDR1 SEHNR, CDR2 FQNEAQ (reference sequence). Here the CDR3 reads CASSAIPGLAGGEPYNEQFF.

This chain uses TRBV7-6 with TRBJ2-2; the TCRdb call, TRBD1, lacks DNA for checking. This CDR3 has 15 residues. The germline V gene has CDR1 SGHVS and CDR2 FNYEAQ. The chain's CDR3 is CASSPQGANTGELFF.

The chain combines TRBV6-2 or TRBV6-3 with TRBJ1-1. The CDR3 spans 13 residues. In germline, CDR1 is MNHEY, CDR2 SVGEGT. CDR3 sequence: CASSVQRHTEAFF.

The rearrangement links TRBV20-1 to TRBJ2-7; lacking DNA, the TRBD2 call made by TCRdb goes unchecked. Germline values: CDR1 DFQATT, CDR2 SNEGSKA (reference sequence). The CDR3 length is 16 residues. CDR3 sequence reads: CSARDQNSGDSYEQYF.

This sequence joins TRBV29-1 and TRBJ2-7; TCRdb returns TRBD1, unconfirmable since there is no DNA. Germline values: CDR1 SQVTM, CDR2 ANQGSEA. The CDR3 totals 12 residues. CDR3 sequence reads: CSADIQGCEQYF.

The chain uses TRBV5-1 and TRBJ2-2. Per the germline V gene, CDR1 is SGHRS and CDR2 is YFSETQ. The CDR3 runs 13 residues. CDR3 amino acids: CASSMMNTGELFF.

This chain uses TRBV4-3 with TRBJ2-1; TCRdb reports TRBD2, a call that lacks DNA to check it against. The CDR3 is made up of 19 amino acids. The V gene's germline CDR1 is LGHNA and CDR2 YSLEER. The CDR3 loop reads CASSQDVTSGESSYNEQFF.

The chain uses TRBV25-1 and TRBJ2-5; TCRdb's D call of TRBD2 is untestable without DNA. The CDR3 contains 18 residues. Germline V lookup: CDR1 MGHDK, CDR2 SYGVNS. The CDR3 protein is CASSEKLLAGGPGETQYF.

The chain is built from TRBV7-6 and TRBJ2-6. The CDR3 contains 15 residues. The germline gives CDR1 SGHVS, CDR2 FNYEAQ. CDR3 loop: CASSHLISGANVLTF.

The chain employs TRBV7-9 and TRBJ2-1; TCRdb proposes TRBD1, but this gene call is untestable without DNA. This CDR3 is built from 19 residues. Germline loops: CDR1 SEHNR, CDR2 FQNEAQ (reference sequence). The CDR3 here is CASSLVFQGEGSSYNEQFF.

The CDR3 here is CASSPPAGGPNEQFF. The chain couples TRBV19 to TRBJ2-1; the TCRdb call, TRBD2, lacks DNA for checking. The CDR3 covers 15 residues. Germline V gene lookup returns CDR1 LNHDA and CDR2 SQIVND (reference sequence).

The chain uses TRBV7-2 and TRBJ2-3; checking the TCRdb D call of TRBD2 is not possible without DNA. The CDR3 spans 16 residues. The germline gives CDR1 SGHTA, CDR2 FQGNSA. CDR3 sequence: CASSFETGLVLREQYF.

The rearrangement joins TRBV6-2 or TRBV6-3 to TRBJ2-6. CDR3 size: 16 residues. Germline CDR1 reads MNHEY; CDR2 reads SVGEGT. CDR3 loop: CASRRPSVSGANVLTF.

The chain's CDR3 is CASSYPGQFYEQYF. This rearrangement joins TRBV6-2 or TRBV6-3 to TRBJ2-7; as DNA is missing, the TRBD1 call by TCRdb cannot be tested. This CDR3 has 14 amino acids. CDR1 is MNHEY and CDR2 is SVGEGT in the germline V gene.

The chain combines TRBV5-6 with TRBJ2-1. This CDR3 region has 15 residues. Germline V CDR1 and CDR2: SGHDT, YYEEEE. The CDR3: CASSFGFSSYNEQFF.

This chain joins TRBV7-2 and TRBJ2-7; TCRdb's D call, TRBD2, is unchecked because there is no DNA. The CDR3 has 15 amino acids. CDR1 SGHTA and CDR2 FQGNSA come from the germline V gene. CDR3 loop: CASSNGTSGVVEQYF.

The rearrangement links TRBV7-2 to TRBJ1-2. Germline CDR1 and CDR2: SGHTA and FQGNSA. The CDR3 totals 12 residues. This CDR3 is CASSLKVYGYTF. Together with reference TRBV7-2 and TRBJ1-2, the CDR3 gives the full variable domain: GAGVSQSPSNKVTEKGKDVELRCDPISGHTALYWYRQSLGQGLEFLIYFQGNSAPDKSGLPSDRFSAERTGGSVSTLTIQRTQQEDSAVYLCASSLKVYGYTFGSGTRLTVV.

V usage is TRBV4-3 and J usage is TRBJ1-4. Germline CDR1 LGHNA, CDR2 YSLEER. The CDR3 totals 15 residues. CDR3 in amino acids: CASSQDSSWGEKLFF.

The rearrangement links TRBV29-1 to TRBJ1-1; TCRdb gives TRBD1 as the D gene, but with no DNA this cannot be confirmed. The CDR3 contains 14 residues. Germline CDR1 is SQVTM and CDR2 is ANQGSEA. The CDR3 is CSVEMRGGEPEAFF.

CDR3 loop: CASSPGERSNQPQHF. The chain employs TRBV19 and TRBJ1-5; absent DNA, TCRdb's TRBD1 call cannot be checked. In germline, CDR1 is LNHDA, CDR2 SQIVND (reference sequence). This CDR3 region has 15 residues.

The genes are TRBV28 and TRBJ2-3. CDR3 length: 17 amino acids. From germline, CDR1 is MDHEN and CDR2 SYDVKM. This CDR3 reads CATTNLEIYSATDTQYF.

The J gene is TRBJ2-7, the V gene TRBV25-1. CDR1 MGHDK and CDR2 SYGVNS come from the germline V gene. The CDR3 spans 11 residues. CDR3 sequence: CASSVGYEQYF.

The J gene is TRBJ2-5, the V gene TRBV5-1; TCRdb indicates TRBD1, and absent DNA this call remains unverified. The CDR3 contains 14 residues. CDR1 and CDR2 (germline): SGHRS, YFSETQ. CDR3 sequence: CASRESGARETQYF.

This clonotype is deemed medium-sized by its frequency. The chain employs TRBV7-7 and TRBJ2-1; no DNA is available, so the TRBD1 call from TCRdb remains unchecked. Germline V gives CDR1 SSHAT, CDR2 FNYEAQ (reference sequence). The CDR3 is made up of 17 amino acids. The CDR3 reads CASSLDTLGAGSNEQFF.